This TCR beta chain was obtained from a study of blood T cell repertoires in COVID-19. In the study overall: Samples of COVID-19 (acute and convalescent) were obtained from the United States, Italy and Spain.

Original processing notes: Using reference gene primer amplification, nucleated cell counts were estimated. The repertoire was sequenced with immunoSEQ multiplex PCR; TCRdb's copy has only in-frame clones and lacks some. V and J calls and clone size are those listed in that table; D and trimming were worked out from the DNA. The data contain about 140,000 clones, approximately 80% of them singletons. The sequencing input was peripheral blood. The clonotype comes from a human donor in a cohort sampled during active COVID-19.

The CDR3 protein is CASSRPDIEAFF. CDR3 DNA: TGTGCCAGCTCGAGGCCCGATATTGAAGCTTTCTTT. The chain employs TRBV18 and TRBJ1-1, with D hard to call. This CDR3 region has 12 residues. Germline loops: CDR1 KGHSH, CDR2 LQKENI. V dropped 6 bases and J dropped 7 bases, with 12 bases sitting between them.